This T cell receptor beta chain was retrieved from a study of patients and donors after allogeneic stem cell transplantation. TCRdb re-analysed the RT-PCR reads in MiXCR, keeping a single row per CDR3 protein. The repertoire holds roughly 880,000 distinct CDR3 sequences, with about 20% as singletons. The specimen was blood, either unsorted or a sorted T cell fraction (not recorded which). This TCR derives from a human donor who was either an allogeneic HSCT recipient or a stem cell or donor lymphocyte infusion donor (not recorded which). It is not recorded whose cells these are; they may come from a transplant donor.

CDR3 in DNA: TGCAGTGCCGCAGCGAGGGGATCCTACAATGAGCAGTTCTTC. Encoded protein: CSAAARGSYNEQFF. The J gene is TRBJ2-1, the V gene TRBV20-1; TRBD1 or TRBD2 may be the D gene (5 bases each). There are 14 residues in the CDR3. Germline CDR1 is DFQATT and CDR2 is SNEGSKA (reference sequence). V lost 6 bases and J 1 base, leaving 13 bases between the germline ends.